These 4 T cell receptor beta chains originate from one sample sequenced in a study of PD-1 blockade in classical Hodgkin lymphoma. Time point described: cycle 4 day 1 (C4D1), after six to seven weeks of nivolumab. Every patient had relapsed following autologous stem cell transplantation, and cohorts differed in brentuximab vedotin exposure. Method: immunoSEQ multiplex PCR; TCRdb's copy keeps in-frame clones and lacks some. The sample records roughly 36,000 clones, 75% to 85% being singletons. Sample: peripheral blood mononuclear cells (PBMCs), taken before the fourth cycle of nivolumab. These receptors were obtained from a human donor with classical Hodgkin lymphoma.

The chain joins TRBV7-9 to TRBJ1-2; TRBD1 might be the D (6 bases). Germline CDR1 is SEHNR and CDR2 is FQNEAQ (reference sequence). Trimming pared 5 bases from V and 2 bases from J, leaving 27 bases between. The CDR3 consists of 19 residues. CDR3 residues: CASSTTPPGPGGLNYGYTF. The CDR3 DNA sequence: TGTGCCAGCAGCACAACCCCCCCGGGGCCTGGGGGCTTGAACTATGGCTACACCTTC.

In its sample, this clone was seen a few times. The chain recombines TRBV4-3 with TRBJ2-1; TRBD2 aligns across 14 bases. Germline V CDR1 and CDR2: LGHNA, YSLEER. Trimming cost V 3 bases and J 8 bases; bases outside gene matches: 6. The CDR3 sequence is 16 residues long. The CDR3, as DNA: TGCGCCAGCAGCCACAGGACTAGCGGGGGGTATGATGAGCAGTTCTTC. Its protein is CASSHRTSGGYDEQFF.

V gene TRBV9 combines with J gene TRBJ2-2; tentative D call: TRBD2 (6 bases). The CDR3 is 15 amino acids. CDR1 and CDR2 from the germline V gene are SGDLS and YYNGEE. V was pared by 4 bases and J by 5 bases, with 15 bases between. CDR3 sequence reads: CASSTRGTVTGELFF. For the CDR3, the DNA is TGTGCCAGCAGCACACGCGGGACCGTAACCGGGGAGCTGTTTTTT.

This clone was found a few times. The rearrangement links TRBV9 to TRBJ2-1, with TRBD1 as a possible D gene (5 bases). This CDR3 is built from 15 residues. Per germline, CDR1 SGDLS and CDR2 YYNGEE. Trimming stripped 0 bases from V and 4 bases from J, with 11 bases between. Here the CDR3 reads CASSVADNRYNEQFF. The CDR3 coding sequence is TGTGCCAGCAGCGTAGCTGACAACAGGTACAATGAGCAGTTCTTC.